The rows below give T cell receptor beta chains drawn from one sample of a study of blood T cells in healthy people across ages. TCRdb itself ran the 5' RACE reads through MiXCR, one entry per CDR3 protein. This table holds about 1,400,000 distinct CDR3 sequences, roughly 59% found once. What was sequenced was blood. The receptors were sampled from a man aged 18-30 years in good health. Each CDR3 is given without its conserved first and last residue. Fields, in order: J gene, V gene, CDR3 protein.

TRBJ2-1 | TRBV9 | ASSGTINEQF
TRBJ1-2 | TRBV29-1 | SVVVWDGYT
TRBJ2-2 | TRBV3-1 | ASSHLEAGTNTGELF
TRBJ2-3 | TRBV7-2 | ASQGVVELTDTQY
TRBJ2-7 | TRBV20-1 | SASGGAGYEQY
TRBJ1-1 | TRBV6-2/TRBV6-3 | ASSVTSRLMNTEAF
TRBJ2-7 | TRBV9 | ASSPRDIPYEQY
TRBJ2-3 | TRBV3-1 | ASSLGRTLSTDTQY
. | TRBV6-1 | ASSPRRGDHPEETQY
TRBJ2-1 | TRBV12-3/TRBV12-4 | ASRWLQGLYNEQF
TRBJ1-5 | TRBV4-1 | ASSQDQRGQPQH
TRBJ1-2 | TRBV6-5 | ASSYKDYYGYT
TRBJ1-2 | TRBV4-2 | ASSQEGGQRFKGGYT
TRBJ2-3 | TRBV13 | ASSSDGGRSTDTQY
TRBJ2-2 | TRBV4-2 | ASSQGNSGELF
TRBJ1-5 | TRBV7-9 | ASSSTVRGQPQH
TRBJ2-7 | TRBV29-1 | SVGLAGPYEQY
TRBJ1-2 | TRBV4-1 | ASSPRDNNLRNYGYT
TRBJ2-3 | TRBV12-3/TRBV12-4 | ASRGLVLADTQY
TRBJ2-2 | TRBV5-6 | ASTGTRGSGTGELF
TRBJ2-5 | TRBV6-6 | ASSYSPWTEETQY
TRBJ2-3 | TRBV12-3/TRBV12-4 | ASSLPGTQY
TRBJ1-1 | TRBV20-1 | SGQINTEAF
TRBJ2-1 | TRBV3-1 | ASSQVGGSGVNEQF
TRBJ1-6 | TRBV7-2 | ASSLAMGQSSPLH
TRBJ2-7 | TRBV4-1 | ASSRSGDHYEQY
TRBJ2-3 | TRBV6-2/TRBV6-3 | ATLEAGPQKY
. | TRBV2 | ASNGGSGDNEQY
TRBJ1-4 | TRBV28 | ASSSNTDSNEKLF
TRBJ1-2 | TRBV12-3/TRBV12-4 | ASSYRPHNYGYT
TRBJ2-1 | TRBV14 | ASSQEWRPGRGGTEQF
TRBJ1-2 | TRBV27 | ASSFTGSLHGYT
TRBJ2-1 | TRBV4-1 | ASSQEQGLYNEQF
TRBJ2-5 | TRBV29-1 | SEPLRTGEETQY
TRBJ1-5 | TRBV3-1 | ASSYREQPQH
TRBJ1-2 | TRBV5-1 | ASSLITGTESGGYT
TRBJ1-2 | TRBV20-1 | SAKETAAGYT
TRBJ2-3 | TRBV29-1 | SVVPSGGASTDTQY
TRBJ1-1 | TRBV25-1 | ASSASRGGRTEAF
TRBJ2-7 | TRBV12-3/TRBV12-4 | ASSPLYRSLPSSYEQY
TRBJ2-1 | TRBV10-3 | AIGRDRADTQF
TRBJ2-3 | TRBV6-1 | ASSEAPGDTQY
TRBJ2-7 | TRBV20-1 | SAAYGGSGYEQY
TRBJ1-2 | TRBV29-1 | SVGIQGYGYT